Listed here are 20 T cell receptor beta chains from one sample, sequenced in a study of early T cells in non-severe SARS-CoV-2 infection. MiXCR, run by TCRdb on the 5' RACE reads, gives a single entry per CDR3 protein. The sample holds about 30,000 distinct CDR3 sequences, approximately 5.4% seen once. Sample: whole blood. The receptors originated from an adult who was a healthcare worker with PCR-confirmed SARS-CoV-2 infection or an uninfected control (not recorded which).

The chain recombines TRBV2 with TRBJ2-4; D gene unclear. Germline loops: CDR1 SNHLY, CDR2 FYNNEI. CDR3 length: 18 residues. V was cut by 6 bases and J by 1 base, with 22 bases left in between. The CDR3 nucleotides read TGTGCCAGCAGGGATCCATTGAGGCCCGTGAGGGCCAAAAACATTCAGTACTTC. Amino acids: CASRDPLRPVRAKNIQYF.

This clonotype was counted ten times or more. The chain combines TRBV11-2 with TRBJ1-2; 7 bases agree with TRBD1. V gave up 0 bases and J gave up 8 bases; unmatched junction bases: 9. This CDR3 has 15 amino acids. Germline V gene data show CDR1 as SGHAT and CDR2 as FQNNGV. The CDR3 sequence is CASSLDLDREDGYTF. The CDR3 nucleotides are TGTGCCAGCAGCTTAGATCTAGACAGGGAGGACGGCTACACCTTC.

As DNA, the CDR3 is TGTGCCAGCGGGACTAGCGGGATAATAACCGGGGAGCTGTTTTTT. This encodes CASGTSGIITGELFF. This chain joins TRBV6-2 or TRBV6-3 and TRBJ2-2, with 13 bases aligning to TRBD2. V gave up 8 bases and J gave up 5 bases; unmatched junction bases: 5. The CDR3 is 15 residues long. The germline gives CDR1 MNHEY, CDR2 SVGEGT.

The genes are TRBV28 and TRBJ2-7; TRBD2 matches 7 bases. This CDR3 contains 14 residues. Germline CDR1 MDHEN, CDR2 SYDVKM. Unmatched junction bases numbered 5, after V lost 3 bases and J lost 3 bases. The chain's CDR3 is CASSLSGAIYEQYF. As DNA, the CDR3 is TGTGCCAGCAGTTTGAGCGGGGCGATCTACGAGCAGTACTTC.

This CDR3 is CASRGDSSEQYF. CDR3 nucleotide sequence: TGTGCCAGCAGGGGGGATTCTTCCGAGCAGTACTTC. The chain recombines TRBV2 with TRBJ2-7; D assignment may be TRBD1 or TRBD2 (5 bases each). V dropped 6 bases and J dropped 6 bases, with 12 bases sitting between them. This CDR3 spans 12 amino acids. Germline V gene data show CDR1 as SNHLY and CDR2 as FYNNEI.

This clonotype was picked up many times. The chain employs TRBV20-1 and TRBJ2-3, with D unresolved. This CDR3 comprises 11 residues. Trimming removed 3 bases from V and 5 bases from J, with 6 bases in between. Germline loops: CDR1 DFQATT, CDR2 SNEGSKA (reference sequence). CDR3 sequence reads: CSASDGDTQYF. CDR3 sequence (DNA): TGCAGTGCTAGCGATGGAGATACGCAGTATTTT.

This clonotype was counted many times. This chain links TRBV21-1 with TRBJ1-1; the table's D gene call, TRBD1, was not cross checked with the DNA. TRBV21-1 is given as a pseudogene. CDR3 length: 15 amino acids. Written as DNA, the CDR3 is TGTGCCAGCAGCAGGACAGGGGCTCCGAACACTGAAGCTTTCTTT. This translates into CASSRTGAPNTEAFF.

V and J are TRBV6-1 and TRBJ2-3; 8 bases align to TRBD1. CDR3 length equals 16 residues. Germline V gives CDR1 MNHNS, CDR2 SASEGT. Trimming cost V 4 bases and J 2 bases; bases outside gene matches: 8. The CDR3 here is CASSGRGQADTDTQYF. The CDR3 DNA follows: TGTGCCAGCAGTGGCCGGGGACAGGCAGACACAGATACGCAGTATTTT.

This clonotype was found many times. The V and J genes are TRBV4-2 and TRBJ2-2; D may correspond to TRBD1 or TRBD2 (6 bases each). Germline V lookup: CDR1 LGHNA, CDR2 YNFKEQ. This CDR3 contains 15 residues. V lost 6 bases and J 3 bases, leaving 14 bases between the germline ends. CDR3 sequence (DNA): TGTGCCAGCAGTGCTGCAGGGGACTACACCGGGGAGCTGTTTTTT. This translates into CASSAAGDYTGELFF.

The rearrangement joins TRBV7-9 to TRBJ2-6; tentative D call: TRBD2 (6 bases). Germline assignment: CDR1 SEHNR and CDR2 FQNEAQ (reference sequence). The CDR3 has 17 residues. With 7 bases removed from V and 1 base from J, the gap between germline ends came to 17 bases. DNA for the CDR3: TGTGCCAGCATCCCAAACCGCGGGATATCTGGGGCCAACGTCCTGACTTTC. Translated: CASIPNRGISGANVLTF.

This clonotype occurred a few times. The V and J genes are TRBV28 and TRBJ2-7, with D unresolved. This CDR3 has 15 residues. Germline V gives CDR1 MDHEN, CDR2 SYDVKM. V lost 3 bases, J lost 3 bases, and 15 bases lay in between. The CDR3 sequence is CASSFLRPTYYEQYF. The DNA for the CDR3 is TGTGCCAGCAGTTTCCTAAGGCCTACCTACTACGAGCAGTACTTC.

Ten or more counts support this clonotype. This chain uses TRBV20-1 with TRBJ1-6; D is undetermined. Germline assignment: CDR1 DFQATT and CDR2 SNEGSKA (reference sequence). The CDR3 contains 15 residues. The V and J ends lost 0 bases and 0 bases respectively, with 6 bases between them. The CDR3 loop reads CSARDASSYNSPLHF. In nucleotides, the CDR3 is TGCAGTGCTAGAGACGCCAGCTCCTATAATTCACCCCTCCACTTT.

This clonotype was found many times. This chain uses TRBV12-3 or TRBV12-4 with TRBJ1-1; D perhaps matches TRBD1 (5 bases). V lost 7 bases and J 4 bases, leaving 16 bases between the germline ends. The CDR3 extends over 14 amino acids. In DNA form, the CDR3 reads TGTGCCAGCAATTCCTTAGGGGAGGGCACTGAAGCTTTCTTT. It codes for CASNSLGEGTEAFF.

This clonotype has only a few counts. Germline and junction disagree at one end, which may indicate a read error. V is TRBV28 and J is TRBJ2-1; TRBD2 agrees at 8 bases. The CDR3 extends over 14 amino acids. CDR1 and CDR2 (germline): MDHEN, SYDVKM. The CDR3 nucleotides read TGTGCCGGCAGCGTACCGGGACTAGGGGTTGAGCAGTTCTTC. Protein: CAGSVPGLGVEQFF.

This clonotype came up many times. The chain joins TRBV24-1 to TRBJ2-1, with 13 positions matching TRBD2. In germline, CDR1 is KGHDR, CDR2 SFDVKD. The CDR3 totals 19 residues. The trim removed 0 bases at V and 6 bases at J, leaving 10 bases unmatched. The CDR3 loop reads CATSDLPTSGGPVGNEQFF. Here the CDR3 DNA reads TGTGCCACCAGTGATTTGCCGACTAGCGGGGGGCCGGTAGGCAATGAGCAGTTCTTC.

V gene TRBV7-9 combines with J gene TRBJ2-1, with 11 nucleotides matching TRBD2. With V trimmed by 4 bases and J by 1 base, 18 bases remained unmatched. Germline V lookup: CDR1 SEHNR, CDR2 FQNEAQ (reference sequence). The CDR3 is 21 amino acids. The DNA for the CDR3 is TGTGCCAGCAGCTCACCCCGGGGGATAGCGGGGGGGCCTCAGTCCTACAATGAGCAGTTCTTC. It encodes CASSSPRGIAGGPQSYNEQFF.

This clonotype appeared many times. The CDR3 protein is CSVDTGAASTDTQYF. The CDR3 DNA is TGCAGCGTCGATACAGGGGCTGCGAGCACAGATACGCAGTATTTT. The rearrangement uses TRBV29-1 and TRBJ2-3; 7 bases fit TRBD1. Germline V CDR1 and CDR2: SQVTM, ANQGSEA. The CDR3 covers 15 residues. Trimming took 6 bases from V and 0 from J; bases not matched to a gene: 9.

This clonotype was seen just once. The chain carries TRBV5-1 and TRBJ2-7; D is uncertain. Germline V gives CDR1 SGHRS, CDR2 YFSETQ. Deletions cut 3 bases from V and 4 bases from J, with 11 bases between. CDR3 size: 13 residues. DNA of the CDR3: TGCGCCAGCAGCTCCGACGGATTTTACGAGCAGTACTTC. It yields the protein CASSSDGFYEQYF.

This clonotype was seen repeatedly, ten times or more. The chain recombines TRBV28 with TRBJ2-7, with D tentatively TRBD2 (6 bases). Germline V lookup: CDR1 MDHEN, CDR2 SYDVKM. V lost 6 bases to trimming and J lost 5 bases, with 20 bases between them. The CDR3 loop spans 15 amino acids. This chain's CDR3 is CASRPGRGGPNEQYF. DNA of the CDR3: TGTGCCAGCAGACCCGGTCGGGGAGGCCCCAACGAGCAGTACTTC.

This clonotype was detected ten times or more. This rearrangement joins TRBV14 to TRBJ2-3; 7 bases are a match to TRBD2. V was pared by 4 bases and J by 2 bases, with 9 bases of the junction left unmatched. The germline gives CDR1 SGHDN, CDR2 FVKESK. This CDR3 contains 16 residues. As DNA, the CDR3 is TGTGCCAGCAGCCGGGGACTATTCTCAACCACAGATACGCAGTATTTT. Encoded protein: CASSRGLFSTTDTQYF.